This entry lists 23 T cell receptor beta chains sequenced from one sample in a study of identical twins. TCRdb re-called the 5' RACE reads with MiXCR, one entry per CDR3 protein. The sample has 200,000 to 250,000 distinct CDR3 sequences, 6% to 8.5% seen once; the top ten hold roughly 5%. The sample was also linked to a second study, of yellow fever vaccine responses in identical twins.

Source material: CD8+ T cells sorted from blood. These receptor sequences come from a woman between 18 and 29 years old in good health.

The table lists this clonotype with many counts. V gene TRBV12-3 or TRBV12-4 combines with J gene TRBJ2-1; TRBD2 matches 8 bases. The CDR3 is 19 residues long. V shed 1 base and J 4 bases; nucleotides not matched to a gene: 15. In DNA, the CDR3 is TGTGCCAGCAGTTTAGGGTTAATTGAGGGGCTAGCGGGTTACAATGAGCAGTTCTTC. Protein product: CASSLGLIEGLAGYNEQFF.

This clonotype showed up just a few times. The chain has TRBV7-9 and TRBJ2-2; tentative D call: TRBD1 (6 bases). Between the trimmed V and J ends, which lost 3 bases and 9 bases, there was a span of 11 bases. The CDR3 consists of 13 residues. Germline CDR1 is SEHNR and CDR2 is FQNEAQ (reference sequence). The DNA of the CDR3 is TGTGCCAGCAGCTTCGGACAGCTCAGGGAGCTGTTTTTT. This translates into CASSFGQLRELFF.

The V call is TRBV14, the J call TRBJ1-1; D gene uncertain. The CDR3 covers 17 residues. The V gene's germline CDR1 is SGHDN and CDR2 FVKESK. The V gene lost 2 bases and the J gene lost 0 bases, with 16 bases spanning the gap. The CDR3 loop reads CASSQIWKGGMNTEAFF. DNA for the CDR3: TGTGCCAGCAGCCAAATTTGGAAGGGAGGCATGAACACTGAAGCTTTCTTT.

This chain uses TRBV3-1 with TRBJ2-3; 8 bases align to TRBD2. CDR1 and CDR2 from the germline V gene are LGHDT and YNNKEL (reference sequence). J gave up 7 bases and V 2 bases, and 17 bases lay outside the gene matches. This CDR3 has 18 residues. In nucleotides, the CDR3 is TGTGCCAGCAGCCAAACCTTGGACGGGACTAGGGTCCCGCATACGCAGTATTTT. This encodes CASSQTLDGTRVPHTQYF.

This clonotype was counted only a few times. The gene calls are TRBV29-1 and TRBJ2-3; D perhaps matches TRBD2 (6 bases). This CDR3 region has 18 residues. The germline V and J ends were trimmed by 1 base and 3 bases, with 23 bases remaining between them. Germline CDR1 SQVTM, CDR2 ANQGSEA. The CDR3 DNA is TGCAGCGTTGAAGTCTACAGCGCGGCCCGGGGGTTGACAGATACGCAGTATTTT. This encodes CSVEVYSAARGLTDTQYF.

This clonotype was seen many times. The rearrangement joins TRBV4-2 to TRBJ2-7; 7 bases are shared with TRBD2. V gave up 0 bases and J gave up 1 base; unmatched junction bases: 3. Germline CDR1 and CDR2: LGHNA and YNFKEQ. CDR3 size: 15 residues. CDR3 sequence: CASSQDGRGSYEQYF. CDR3 DNA: TGTGCCAGCAGCCAAGATGGGAGGGGATCCTACGAGCAGTACTTC.

Many counts were recorded for this clonotype. The chain combines TRBV27 with TRBJ2-2; a possible D gene is TRBD2 (7 bases). V was cut by 8 bases and J by 5 bases, with 12 bases left in between. The CDR3 extends over 13 amino acids. CDR1 and CDR2 from the germline V gene are MNHEY and SMNVEV (reference sequence). CDR3 residues: CASSRGGTGELFF. CDR3 sequence (DNA): TGTGCCAGCTCTAGGGGGGGAACCGGGGAGCTGTTTTTT.

This sequence joins TRBV2 and TRBJ2-3; 7 positions agree with TRBD1. The V segment lost 3 bases and the J segment 1 base; nucleotides outside the gene matches: 4. The CDR3 consists of 15 residues. Germline lookup yields CDR1 SNHLY and CDR2 FYNNEI. Here the CDR3 reads CASSDDRVGTDTQYF. The DNA of the CDR3 is TGTGCCAGCAGTGACGACAGGGTTGGCACAGATACGCAGTATTTT.

This clonotype was recorded a few times. V gene TRBV7-8 combines with J gene TRBJ2-1, with TRBD1 matching 8 bases. Germline loops: CDR1 SGHVS, CDR2 FQNEAQ. With 5 bases clipped from V and 7 bases from J, the junction kept 10 bases outside the gene matches. The CDR3 sequence is 15 residues long. The CDR3 DNA is TGTGCCAGCAGCACTCCGGGACAGGAAATGAATGAGCAGTTCTTC. Translating gives CASSTPGQEMNEQFF. The full variable domain, rest sourced from reference TRBV7-8 and TRBJ2-1, is GAGVSQSPRYKVAKRGQDVALRCDPISGHVSLFWYQQALGQGPEFLTYFQNEAQLDKSGLPSDRFFAERPEGSVSTLKIQRTQQEDSAVYLCASSTPGQEMNEQFFGPGTRLTVL.

Only a few counts were recorded for this clonotype. The chain links TRBV27 to TRBJ2-1; the match to TRBD1 covers 7 bases. This CDR3 is 14 amino acids long. Trimming took 7 bases from V and 8 from J; bases not matched to a gene: 11. Germline assignment: CDR1 MNHEY and CDR2 SMNVEV (reference sequence). DNA for the CDR3: TGTGCCAGCAACCCTTTAGACAGGGTCCATGAGCAGTTCTTC. Its protein is CASNPLDRVHEQFF.

This clonotype was seen repeatedly, ten times or more. Here the CDR3 DNA reads TGCAGCGTTGCCCTTCCCTTAGCCAAAAACATTCAGTACTTC. It yields the protein CSVALPLAKNIQYF. The rearrangement uses TRBV29-1 and TRBJ2-4; no definite D call. This CDR3 is built from 14 residues. Germline lookup yields CDR1 SQVTM and CDR2 ANQGSEA. The V and J ends lost 4 bases and 0 bases respectively, with 10 bases between them.

This chain joins TRBV27 and TRBJ1-6; no definite D call. The germline CDR1 and CDR2 sequences are MNHEY and SMNVEV (reference sequence). The germline V and J ends were trimmed by 0 bases and 9 bases, with 6 bases remaining between them. This CDR3 is 13 amino acids long. CDR3 coding DNA: TGTGCCAGCAGTTTATCTTCTGTTTCACCCCTCCACTTT. It translates to CASSLSSVSPLHF.

In its sample, this clonotype was seen many times. This sequence joins TRBV10-3 and TRBJ2-1, with D possibly matching TRBD2 (5 bases). Germline loops: CDR1 ENHRY, CDR2 SYGVKD. The length of the CDR3 is 14 residues. V shed 6 bases and J shed 0 bases, with 9 bases lying between them. CDR3 nucleotides: TGTGCCATCAGGGAGGAGGCCTCCTACAATGAGCAGTTCTTC. Its translation is CAIREEASYNEQFF.

This clonotype appeared many times. The J gene is TRBJ1-1, the V gene TRBV7-9; D ambiguous. The germline V gene encodes CDR1 SEHNR and CDR2 FQNEAQ (reference sequence). Trimming cost V 4 bases and J 5 bases, with 8 bases left between them. This CDR3 is 12 amino acids long. CDR3 bases: TGTGCCAGCAGCTATCCGAGAACTGAAGCTTTCTTT. Translated, it gives CASSYPRTEAFF.

J is TRBJ1-6 and V is TRBV4-1; weak D call: TRBD1 (5 bases). The CDR3 extends over 15 amino acids. Between the trimmed V and J ends, which lost 0 bases and 14 bases, there was a span of 17 bases. CDR1 is MGHRA and CDR2 is YSYEKL in the germline V gene. The CDR3 nucleotides read TGCGCCAGCAGCCAAGAGGCGGGGACCCTAAAGGCCCTCCACTTT. It specifies CASSQEAGTLKALHF.

This clonotype was recorded at least ten times. The chain combines TRBV4-1 with TRBJ2-3, with TRBD2 matching 8 bases. Germline values: CDR1 MGHRA, CDR2 YSYEKL. The CDR3 runs 18 residues. V lost 0 bases, J lost 0 bases, and 8 bases stayed unmatched. CDR3 coding DNA: TGCGCCAGCAGCCAAGATAGGTCGGGCGGGAGGAGCACAGATACGCAGTATTTT. Its protein is CASSQDRSGGRSTDTQYF.

V is TRBV5-6 and J is TRBJ2-5; D gene unclear. The CDR3 is 14 amino acids. Per germline, CDR1 SGHDT and CDR2 YYEEEE. Trimming pared 4 bases from V and 1 base from J, leaving 11 bases between. The CDR3 DNA reads as TGTGCCAGCAGCCCCGTAAGGACCCAAGAGACCCAGTACTTC. This encodes CASSPVRTQETQYF.

This clonotype showed up just a few times. The gene calls are TRBV6-2 or TRBV6-3 and TRBJ2-2; 7 bases map to TRBD2. This CDR3 region has 16 residues. V shed 2 bases and J 3 bases; nucleotides not matched to a gene: 6. CDR1 is MNHEY, CDR2 SVGEGT, per germline. CDR3 sequence (DNA): TGTGCCAGCAGTTACGGGAGGGCCCCGGACACCGGGGAGCTGTTTTTT. Protein sequence: CASSYGRAPDTGELFF.

This rearrangement joins TRBV5-1 to TRBJ2-7; D may be TRBD1 (6 bases). This CDR3 contains 19 residues. Germline assignment: CDR1 SGHRS and CDR2 YFSETQ. V was clipped by 4 bases and J by 5 bases, with 31 bases between them. CDR3 residues: CASSLGLFSGTPEMDEQYF. Here the CDR3 DNA reads TGCGCCAGCAGCCTGGGTCTTTTCTCCGGGACACCCGAGATGGACGAGCAGTACTTC. The full variable domain, in which reference TRBV5-1 and TRBJ2-7 provide the parts outside the CDR3, is KAGVTQTPRYLIKTRGQQVTLSCSPISGHRSVSWYQQTPGQGLQFLFEYFSETQRNKGNFPGRFSGRQFSNSRSEMNVSTLELGDSALYLCASSLGLFSGTPEMDEQYFGPGTRLTVT.

The chain is built from TRBV7-7 and TRBJ2-6, with D possibly TRBD2 on 5 matching bases. The CDR3 contains 15 residues. Trimming removed 5 bases at V and 2 bases at J, with 10 bases between. Germline-derived CDR1 and CDR2 are SSHAT and FNYEAQ (reference sequence). For the CDR3, the DNA is TGTGCCAGCAGCGGAGGCCAGGCTGGGGCCAACGTCCTGACTTTC. Translation gives CASSGGQAGANVLTF.

This clonotype has just a few counts. V is TRBV20-1 and J is TRBJ2-2; TRBD2 matches 9 bases. Trimming removed 6 bases from V and 6 bases from J; junction bases left unmatched: 14. Germline loops: CDR1 DFQATT, CDR2 SNEGSKA (reference sequence). The CDR3 length is 16 residues. CDR3 sequence (DNA): TGCAGTGCCGAAACATTAGCGGGAGCGGATGCCGGGGAGCTGTTTTTT. Translating it yields CSAETLAGADAGELFF.

The V call is TRBV28, the J call TRBJ1-1; D unresolved. This CDR3 spans 18 amino acids. The V gene's germline CDR1 is MDHEN and CDR2 SYDVKM. V lost 6 bases and J lost 0, with 23 bases in between. The CDR3 sequence: CASSHTRSLDFMNTEAFF. The CDR3 DNA follows: TGTGCCAGCAGCCATACGAGGTCACTAGATTTTATGAACACTGAAGCTTTCTTT.

This clonotype appeared many times. The rearrangement links TRBV7-9 to TRBJ2-7; possible D gene TRBD2, 6 bases. Germline V CDR1 and CDR2: SEHNR, FQNEAQ (reference sequence). This CDR3 has 17 residues. The V end lost 5 bases, the J end lost 2 bases, and 22 bases lay between the germline ends. The CDR3 DNA reads as TGTGCCAGCAGCCTGAGCGAGGGAACGGGGGAGACCTACGAGCAGTACTTC. This sequence encodes CASSLSEGTGETYEQYF.